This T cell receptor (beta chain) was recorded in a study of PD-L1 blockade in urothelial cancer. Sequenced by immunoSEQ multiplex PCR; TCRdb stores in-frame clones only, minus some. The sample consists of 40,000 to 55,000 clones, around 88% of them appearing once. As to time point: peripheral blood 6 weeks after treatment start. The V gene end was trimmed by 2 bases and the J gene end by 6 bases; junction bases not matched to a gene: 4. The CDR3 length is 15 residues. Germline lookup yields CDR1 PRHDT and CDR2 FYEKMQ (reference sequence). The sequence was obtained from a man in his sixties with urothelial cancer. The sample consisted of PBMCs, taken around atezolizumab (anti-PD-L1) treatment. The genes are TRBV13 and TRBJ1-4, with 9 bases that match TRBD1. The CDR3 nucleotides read TGTGCCAGCAGCTTAACAGGGGGCACAGATGAAAAACTGTTTTTT. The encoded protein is CASSLTGGTDEKLFF.